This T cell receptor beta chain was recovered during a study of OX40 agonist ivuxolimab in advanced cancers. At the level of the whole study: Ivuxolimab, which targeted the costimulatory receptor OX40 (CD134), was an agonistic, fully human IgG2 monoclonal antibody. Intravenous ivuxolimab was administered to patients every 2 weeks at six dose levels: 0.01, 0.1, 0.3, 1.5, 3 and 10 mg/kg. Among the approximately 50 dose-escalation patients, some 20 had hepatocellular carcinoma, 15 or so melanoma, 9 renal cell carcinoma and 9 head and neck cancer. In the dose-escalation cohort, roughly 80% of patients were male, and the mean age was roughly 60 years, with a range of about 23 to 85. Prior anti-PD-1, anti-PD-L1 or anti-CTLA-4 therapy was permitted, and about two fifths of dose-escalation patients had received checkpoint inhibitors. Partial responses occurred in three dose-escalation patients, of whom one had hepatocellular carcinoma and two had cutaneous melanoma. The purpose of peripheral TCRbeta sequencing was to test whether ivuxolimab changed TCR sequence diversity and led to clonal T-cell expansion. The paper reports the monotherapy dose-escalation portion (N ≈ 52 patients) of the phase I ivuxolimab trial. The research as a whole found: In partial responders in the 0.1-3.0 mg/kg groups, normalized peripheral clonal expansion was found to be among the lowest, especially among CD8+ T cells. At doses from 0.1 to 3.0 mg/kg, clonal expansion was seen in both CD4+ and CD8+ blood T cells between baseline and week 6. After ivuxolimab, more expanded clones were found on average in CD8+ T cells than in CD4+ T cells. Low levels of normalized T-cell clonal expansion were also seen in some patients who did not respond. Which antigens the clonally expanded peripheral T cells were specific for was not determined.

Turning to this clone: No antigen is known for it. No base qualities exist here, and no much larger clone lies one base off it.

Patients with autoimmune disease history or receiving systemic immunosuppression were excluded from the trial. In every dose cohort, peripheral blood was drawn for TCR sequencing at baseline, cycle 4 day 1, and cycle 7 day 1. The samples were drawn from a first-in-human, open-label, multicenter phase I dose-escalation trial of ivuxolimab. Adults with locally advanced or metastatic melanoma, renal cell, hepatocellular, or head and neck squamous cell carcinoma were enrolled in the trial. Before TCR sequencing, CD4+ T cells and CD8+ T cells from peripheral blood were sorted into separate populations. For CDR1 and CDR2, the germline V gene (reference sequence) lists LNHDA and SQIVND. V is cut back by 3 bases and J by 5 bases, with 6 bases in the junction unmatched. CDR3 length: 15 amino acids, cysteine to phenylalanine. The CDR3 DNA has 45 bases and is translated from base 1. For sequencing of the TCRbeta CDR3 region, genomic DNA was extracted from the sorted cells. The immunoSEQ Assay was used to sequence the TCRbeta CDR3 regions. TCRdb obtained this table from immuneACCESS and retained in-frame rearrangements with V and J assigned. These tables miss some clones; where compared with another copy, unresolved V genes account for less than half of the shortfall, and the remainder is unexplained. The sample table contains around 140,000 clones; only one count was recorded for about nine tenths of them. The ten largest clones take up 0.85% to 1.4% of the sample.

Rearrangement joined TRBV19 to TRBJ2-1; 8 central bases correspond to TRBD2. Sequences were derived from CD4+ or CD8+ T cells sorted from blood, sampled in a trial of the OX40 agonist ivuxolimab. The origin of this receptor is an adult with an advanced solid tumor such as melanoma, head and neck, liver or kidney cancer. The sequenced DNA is TGTGCCAGTAGTATGATGGGAGCGGGAGACAATGAGCAGTTCTTC. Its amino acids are CASSMMGAGDNEQFF.